The TCR beta chain described here comes from a study of cytomegalovirus exposure and HLA in healthy donors. For this clone: Its antigen is unidentified.

13 Jbeta primers and 60 Vbeta primers were used for the PCR. Here immunoSEQ multiplex PCR was the method, and the copy in TCRdb shows in-frame clones only, minus some. Among 90,000 to 120,000 clones, roughly 80% were seen once, and the ten largest hold about 2.2%. Study-wide results and limits: Earlier analysis looked at TCR beta V segments, and most were productive about 87% or about 30% of the time. Whilst most TCR sequences proved rare, a subset of public TCRs occurred across many donors. One variant, a missense change in DCLRE1C, was linked in a later analysis to TCR beta V- and J-gene trimming. Reported performance of the classifier showed diagnosis of cytomegalovirus status with high specificity and sensitivity.

The germline V gene encodes CDR1 LNHDA and CDR2 SQIVND (reference sequence). After removal of 5 bases from V and 4 bases from J, the junction contained 4 bases not matched to a gene. This CDR3 comprises 14 residues. The sequence was obtained from a man in his thirties or forties in good health and CMV-seronegative. This rearrangement joins TRBV19 to TRBJ2-7; 11 bases are shared with TRBD2. Sample: PBMCs. CDR3 sequence reads: CASSGGTSGYEQYF. The CDR3 nucleotides read TGTGCCAGTAGTGGCGGGACTAGCGGTTACGAGCAGTACTTC.